This TCR beta chain derives from a study of cytomegalovirus exposure and HLA in healthy donors. In the study overall: Early released data had tens of millions of unique TCRs, all coming from HLA-typed donors.

PCR used 60 Vbeta primers and 13 Jbeta primers. Profiling relied on immunoSEQ multiplex PCR, and the TCRdb table lists in-frame clones only, not all of them. The top ten hold 5.7% of the sample, which has about 180,000 clones, about 78% seen once. Findings of the study overall: Accurate prediction of most subjects' HLA-A and HLA-B alleles from TCR beta sequences was reported. Some segments of the V type, notably TRBV6-2 and TRBV6-3, were excluded as indistinguishable.

Concerning this clone: As yet, its antigen is unknown.

Although they were nominally healthy when sampled, donors likely had unrecorded immune exposures. Germline CDR1 and CDR2: KGHSH and LQKENI. The CDR3 is 16 amino acids. Deletions cut 2 bases from V and 0 bases from J, with 10 bases between. The chain combines TRBV18 with TRBJ2-2, with a tentative D call TRBD2 (6 bases). The sequence derives from a man aged 40-49 years in good health and CMV-seronegative. Sequencing used PBMCs. DNA of the CDR3: TGTGCCAGCTCACCAAGGGCGGGGTCGAACACCGGGGAGCTGTTTTTT. Translating gives CASSPRAGSNTGELFF.